These 10 T cell receptor beta chains came from one sample sequenced in a study of regulatory T cells in long-lasting Graves disease. According to the study, TCR beta libraries were built with iRepertoire HTBI primers and CDR3-region Arm-PCR. TCRdb reprocessed the multiplex PCR reads with MiXCR, giving one entry per CDR3 protein. The data hold around 250,000 distinct CDR3 sequences, with more than 15% observed a single time. Time point reported: newly diagnosed GD, antithyroid drugs for less than 3 months. There was RNA extracted from PBMCs, and the TCR library was made from it. These records were also assigned to another study, of T cells in Graves' hyperthyroidism and ophthalmopathy.

This specimen consisted of peripheral blood mononuclear cells (PBMCs), obtained at new diagnosis, from a patient treated with antithyroid drugs. The receptors originated from a woman under 40 with Graves disease.

For this clonotype: A read error may be the cause here, since a much bigger clone is one base away. V is TRBV7-9 and J is TRBJ2-7; D gene ambiguous. The CDR3 length is 18 residues. CDR1 is SEHNR and CDR2 is FQNEAQ in the germline V gene (reference sequence). Deletions cut 1 base from V and 1 base from J, with 20 bases between. CDR3 residues: CASSLVTGYPEHSYEQYF. In DNA, the CDR3 is TGTGCCAGCAGCTTAGTTACCGGGTACCCAGAACATTCCTACGAGCAGTACTTC.

To note about this clonotype: At one end the junction does not follow the germline gene, possibly because of a read error. This sequence joins TRBV7-7 and TRBJ2-2; no firm D call. This CDR3 has 15 amino acids. Germline assignment: CDR1 SSHAT and CDR2 FNYEAQ (reference sequence). Here the CDR3 DNA reads TGTGCTAGCAGCTTAGTCAGTGGGCTTGGCGGGGAGCTGTTTTTT. Residues: CASSLVSGLGGELFF.

As to this clonotype: With only one base between it and a far larger clone, this is likely a read error. The chain employs TRBV5-1 and TRBJ2-3; TRBD2 agrees at 9 bases. TRBJ2-7 explains the end of the DNA better; the J call may be wrong. CDR3 length equals 16 residues. Germline values: CDR1 SGHRS, CDR2 YFSETQ. CDR3 nucleotides: TGCGCCAGCAGCCCGGGTTCTGGCGGGGGGGCCGTTGAGCAGTACTTC. This translates into CASSPGSGGGAVEQYF.

This clonotype was seen at least ten times. The chain links TRBV12-3 or TRBV12-4 to TRBJ1-2; D is unresolved. The CDR3 runs 12 residues. Trimming pared 4 bases from V and 8 bases from J, leaving 11 bases between. CDR3 in amino acids: CASSSRTRGYTF. The CDR3 nucleotides are TGTGCCAGCAGTTCACGGACGAGGGGCTACACCTTC.

This clonotype was counted ten times or more. V gene TRBV7-9 combines with J gene TRBJ1-6; D perhaps matches TRBD1 (6 bases). V gave up 5 bases and J gave up 9 bases, with 23 bases separating them. From germline, CDR1 is SEHNR and CDR2 FQNEAQ (reference sequence). The CDR3 has 17 residues. The CDR3 region has the DNA TGTGCCAGCAGCCCCCTAACCCGACAGGCCCCGCGTTCACCCCTCCACTTT. Translation gives CASSPLTRQAPRSPLHF.

The gene calls are TRBV14 and TRBJ2-7; D is perhaps TRBD2 (5 bases). Deletions cut 5 bases from V and 6 bases from J, with 20 bases between. This CDR3 region has 15 residues. The germline CDR1 and CDR2 sequences are SGHDN and FVKESK. The CDR3 DNA follows: TGTGCCAGCAGCTCTACAACTAGGTCCCGGGGCGAGCAGTACTTC. It specifies CASSSTTRSRGEQYF. The full variable domain, its missing parts supplied by reference TRBV14 and TRBJ2-7, is EAGVTQFPSHSVIEKGQTVTLRCDPISGHDNLYWYRRVMGKEIKFLLHFVKESKQDESGMPNNRFLAERTGGTYSTLKVQPAELEDSGVYFCASSSTTRSRGEQYFGPGTRLTVT.

This clonotype was seen more than once but under ten times. A read error is likely here: a far larger clone is one base away. This chain joins TRBV6-1 and TRBJ2-1, with D uncertain. This CDR3 is 11 amino acids long. Trimming pared 6 bases from V and 5 bases from J, leaving 5 bases between. Germline CDR1 MNHNS, CDR2 SASEGT. In DNA, the CDR3 is TGTGCCAGCAGCCTAGACAATGAGCAGTTCTTC. Its translation: CASSLDNEQFF.

This clonotype has at least ten counts. V gene TRBV7-3 combines with J gene TRBJ2-1, with D maybe TRBD2 (7 bases). The CDR3 consists of 14 residues. Trimming cost V 5 bases and J 5 bases, with 13 bases left between them. Germline values: CDR1 SGHTA, CDR2 FQGTGA. This chain's CDR3 is CASSLGGRHNEQFF. The CDR3 region has the DNA TGTGCCAGCAGCCTCGGGGGGCGCCACAATGAGCAGTTCTTC.

This clonotype was seen ten or more times. J is TRBJ1-1 and V is TRBV19; D call uncertain. CDR1 LNHDA and CDR2 SQIVND come from the germline V gene (reference sequence). The V end was cut by 3 bases, the J end by 1 base, with 9 bases between. The CDR3 covers 14 residues. In DNA, the CDR3 is TGTGCCAGTAGTATTGGGAGGGCGAACACTGAAGCTTTCTTT. Its protein is CASSIGRANTEAFF.

V gene TRBV10-3 combines with J gene TRBJ1-2; the match to TRBD1 covers 9 bases. V gave up 6 bases and J gave up 8 bases; unmatched junction bases: 7. The CDR3 totals 13 residues. Germline V gene lookup returns CDR1 ENHRY and CDR2 SYGVKD. For the CDR3, the DNA is TGTGCCATCAGCCGGGACAGGGATGAGGGCTACACCTTC. Amino acids: CAISRDRDEGYTF.